This T cell receptor (beta chain) was sequenced during a study of Ad26.COV2.S vaccination and SARS-CoV-2 variants. Study-wide background: The authors gave Ad26.COV2.S intramuscularly, either once or twice 56 days apart.

Germline V lookup: CDR1 SNHLY, CDR2 FYNNEI. The CDR3 is made up of 15 amino acids. V dropped 3 bases and J dropped 5 bases, with 16 bases sitting between them. This clone was detected a few times. Its antigen is still unknown. The table came from immunoSEQ multiplex PCR; TCRdb's copy has only in-frame clones and leaves some out. Of around 500,000 clones listed, about nine tenths were seen once; the top ten hold around 1.6%. As for treatment: around 19 received Ad26.COV2.S at low or high dose, single or two shots; roughly five received placebo; per-sample allocation not given. Samples were taken on day 63 after the first vaccine or placebo injection. In Boston, an adult donor aged 18-55 years took part. Broader study findings: The analyses of TCR breadth and depth may have understated the size of total T cell responses. Placebo recipients and vaccine recipients were similar in non-spike TCR breadth.

The genes are TRBV2 and TRBJ1-2, with D maybe TRBD1 (6 bases). The clonotype originates from a person aged 18-60 years who received the Ad26.COV2.S COVID-19 vaccine or a placebo. This specimen was peripheral blood, taken in a trial of Ad26.COV2.S vaccine versus placebo. The CDR3 is CASSDGGQRGYGYTF. The CDR3 nucleotides are TGTGCCAGCAGTGATGGCGGACAGAGAGGGTATGGCTACACCTTC.